The present entry profiles one T cell receptor beta chain with its context. The data are from a study of T cell clonotyping in hematopoietic cell transplantation. TCRdb keeps only in-frame clones here, not all; method: immunoSEQ multiplex PCR. The sample lists about 11,000 clones, approximately 90% occurring once. Per germline, CDR1 MNHEY and CDR2 SVGAGI. J was trimmed by 7 bases and V by 5 bases; bases with no gene match: 8. This CDR3 is built from 13 residues. Source material: peripheral blood mononuclear cells. The TCR comes from a woman aged 45-59 years in good health. Some clones in this sample may be carry-over from other donors' samples. The genes are TRBV6-5 and TRBJ2-7; 7 nucleotides line up with TRBD2. In DNA, the CDR3 is TGTGCCAGCAGTCCTATCTCCGGGGGGGAGCAGTACTTC. Protein product: CASSPISGGEQYF.